Shown below are 21 T cell receptor beta chains from a single sample sequenced in a study of CD8 T cells in Susac syndrome. cDNA came from roughly 0.53 to 1 ug RNA primed by random hexamers. A single record per CDR3 protein comes from TCRdb applying MiXCR to the immunoSEQ multiplex PCR reads. The data contain 50,000 to 55,000 distinct CDR3 sequences, around 93% of them singletons. Sequences were obtained from CD8+ T cells from PBMCs. Receptors were obtained from a human donor with Susac syndrome.

This clonotype was seen once. The genes are TRBV28 and TRBJ2-5; the match to TRBD1 covers 11 bases. CDR3 size: 14 residues. The germline gives CDR1 MDHEN, CDR2 SYDVKM. Losses at the gene ends were 4 bases for V and 4 bases for J; bases not matched to a gene: 2. The CDR3 region has the DNA TGTGCCAGCAGTTGGGGGACAGGGGGAGAGACCCAGTACTTC. Its protein is CASSWGTGGETQYF.

The CDR3 loop reads CSVGGQGNTEAFF. The CDR3 nucleotides are TGCAGCGTTGGAGGGCAGGGCAACACTGAAGCTTTCTTT. The chain is built from TRBV29-1 and TRBJ1-1; tentatively, D is TRBD1 (5 bases). CDR1 is SQVTM and CDR2 is ANQGSEA in the germline V gene. The V end was cut by 4 bases, the J end by 2 bases, with 11 bases between. The length of the CDR3 is 13 residues.

This clonotype appeared a single time. J is TRBJ2-7 and V is TRBV14, with a tentative D call TRBD2 (6 bases). CDR3 length: 20 amino acids. Germline CDR1 is SGHDN and CDR2 is FVKESK. The V end was cut by 3 bases, the J end by 8 bases, with 35 bases between. The CDR3: CASSQWSVQNLLRAGLKQYF. DNA for the CDR3: TGTGCCAGCAGCCAGTGGAGCGTCCAAAATCTCCTACGAGCGGGTCTGAAGCAGTACTTC.

The chain couples TRBV19 to TRBJ1-1; D not certain. V was cut by 11 bases and J by 4 bases, with 11 bases left in between. Germline CDR1 is LNHDA and CDR2 is SQIVND (reference sequence). The CDR3 is 11 amino acids. CDR3 sequence: CASTFGTEAFF. The CDR3 DNA follows: TGTGCCTCTACCTTCGGCACTGAAGCTTTCTTT. Filled out from reference TRBV19 and TRBJ1-1, the complete variable domain reads DGGITQSPKYLFRKEGQNVTLSCEQNLNHDAMYWYRQDPGQGLRLIYYSQIVNDFQKGDIAEGYSVSREKKESFPLTVTSAQKNPTAFYLCASTFGTEAFFGQGTRLTVV.

The V gene is TRBV7-8, the J gene TRBJ1-3; 7 nucleotides align to TRBD1. This CDR3 comprises 14 residues. CDR1 is SGHVS, CDR2 FQNEAQ, per germline. Trimming at V came to 8 bases and at J to 4 bases, leaving 8 bases not matched to a gene. In nucleotides, the CDR3 is TGTGCCAGCCAGCAGGGGGTGTACGGAAACACCATATATTTT. The encoded protein is CASQQGVYGNTIYF.

The chain has TRBV12-3 or TRBV12-4 and TRBJ2-3; no definite D call. The CDR3 sequence is 18 residues long. V was cut by 2 bases and J by 0 bases, with 18 bases left in between. The CDR3 spells CASSLLFAVGTSTDTQYF. CDR3 bases: TGTGCCAGCAGTTTACTCTTTGCGGTGGGCACTAGCACAGATACGCAGTATTTT.

This chain connects TRBV7-2 to TRBJ1-6; no reliable D call. The V and J ends lost 0 bases and 10 bases respectively, with 13 bases between them. Looked up from germline, CDR1 is SGHTA and CDR2 is FQGNSA. The CDR3 has 15 amino acids. Written as DNA, the CDR3 is TGTGCCAGCAGCTTAGCGGTCGTTATGAGGTCACCCCTCCACTTT. Translated: CASSLAVVMRSPLHF.

The CDR3 sequence: CSAESGASYNEQFF. The CDR3 DNA is TGCAGCGCCGAGAGCGGGGCCTCCTACAATGAGCAGTTCTTC. The rearrangement joins TRBV29-1 to TRBJ2-1; 7 nucleotides align to TRBD2. Germline trimming cut 7 bases from V and 0 bases from J; bases unmatched to any gene: 6. Germline-derived CDR1 and CDR2 are SQVTM and ANQGSEA. This CDR3 region has 14 residues.

This rearrangement joins TRBV29-1 to TRBJ2-7; D unclear. Germline-derived CDR1 and CDR2 are SQVTM and ANQGSEA. Trimming removed 7 bases from V and 4 bases from J, with 11 bases in between. CDR3 length: 11 amino acids. The CDR3 DNA is TGCAGCGCCCAGAAGGGATACGAGCAGTACTTC. Amino acid sequence: CSAQKGYEQYF.

The chain uses TRBV6-4 and TRBJ2-3; D is perhaps TRBD1 (6 bases). Germline CDR1 reads MRHNA; CDR2 reads SNTAGT. This CDR3 has 14 residues. Trimming removed 3 bases at V and 2 bases at J, with 9 bases between. The CDR3 is CASSEGGDTDTQYF. In nucleotides, the CDR3 is TGTGCCAGCAGTGAAGGGGGAGACACAGATACGCAGTATTTT.

The table lists this clonotype with a count of one. V is TRBV7-3 and J is TRBJ1-1; D is undetermined. The CDR3 runs to 15 residues. Germline V gene data show CDR1 as SGHTA and CDR2 as FQGTGA. Trimming left V 0 bases short and J 0 bases short, with 8 bases between. The chain's CDR3 is CASSLTGPMNTEAFF. Here the CDR3 DNA reads TGTGCCAGCAGCTTAACGGGTCCTATGAACACTGAAGCTTTCTTT.

The chain is built from TRBV24-1 and TRBJ1-2; 7 nucleotides align to TRBD1. In germline, CDR1 is KGHDR, CDR2 SFDVKD. The CDR3 loop spans 14 amino acids. V shed 5 bases, J shed 4 bases, and the junction held 6 bases outside the gene matches. DNA for the CDR3: TGTGCCACCAGTGCTGACGACAGGGCCTATGGCTACACCTTC. This encodes CATSADDRAYGYTF.

The chain links TRBV4-1 to TRBJ2-7; no definite D call. The CDR3 extends over 16 amino acids. Looked up from germline, CDR1 is MGHRA and CDR2 is YSYEKL. V shed 0 bases and J shed 1 base, with 13 bases lying between them. The CDR3 region has the DNA TGCGCCAGCAGCCAAGATCTTTGGGCAGGATCCTACGAGCAGTACTTC. Protein product: CASSQDLWAGSYEQYF.

Only one count was recorded for this clonotype. V and J are TRBV5-6 and TRBJ2-2; D unresolved. Germline V gene data show CDR1 as SGHDT and CDR2 as YYEEEE. CDR3 size: 12 residues. Trimming pared 3 bases from V and 0 bases from J, leaving 0 bases between. CDR3 DNA sequence: TGTGCCAGCAGCTCGAACACCGGGGAGCTGTTTTTT. Its protein product is CASSSNTGELFF.

This sequence joins TRBV4-1 and TRBJ1-5; D is ambiguous. The CDR3 sequence is 13 residues long. From germline, CDR1 is MGHRA and CDR2 YSYEKL. V lost 1 base to trimming and J lost 3 bases, with 4 bases between them. The CDR3 spells CASSQVDNQPQHF. The CDR3 DNA sequence: TGCGCCAGCAGCCAAGTGGACAATCAGCCCCAGCATTTT.

The rearrangement uses TRBV28 and TRBJ2-5; D call uncertain. V was clipped by 4 bases and J by 5 bases, with 17 bases between them. The germline V gene encodes CDR1 MDHEN and CDR2 SYDVKM. The CDR3 has 15 residues. The CDR3 is CASSSPPDLSETQYF. Written as DNA, the CDR3 is TGTGCCAGCAGTTCACCACCCGACCTATCGGAGACCCAGTACTTC.

This chain joins TRBV5-6 and TRBJ2-7; D gene ambiguous. The germline V and J ends were trimmed by 4 bases and 7 bases, with 12 bases remaining between them. This CDR3 has 12 residues. The germline gives CDR1 SGHDT, CDR2 YYEEEE. CDR3: CASSMSSREQYF. The CDR3 DNA sequence: TGTGCCAGCAGCATGTCTTCTCGGGAGCAGTACTTC.

CDR3 sequence (DNA): TGTGCCAGCAGTTACATGACAGGGAACAATGAGCAGTTCTTC. Translating it yields CASSYMTGNNEQFF. The V call is TRBV6-5, the J call TRBJ2-1; 7 bases match TRBD1. Trimming took 2 bases from V and 5 from J; bases not matched to a gene: 3. The CDR3 runs to 14 residues. Germline V gives CDR1 MNHEY, CDR2 SVGAGI.

The J gene is TRBJ2-1, the V gene TRBV9, with unresolved D. The CDR3 runs to 12 residues. Germline CDR1 SGDLS, CDR2 YYNGEE. Trimming pared 4 bases from V and 12 bases from J, leaving 14 bases between. In DNA, the CDR3 is TGTGCCAGCAGCTCCGTTGGTGTAGCGCAGTTCTTC. Translation gives CASSSVGVAQFF.

The genes are TRBV3-1 and TRBJ1-2; perhaps TRBD1 as D (6 bases). The germline V gene has CDR1 LGHDT and CDR2 YNNKEL (reference sequence). Trimming removed 5 bases at V and 2 bases at J, with 6 bases between. The CDR3 is made up of 12 amino acids. The CDR3 DNA sequence: TGTGCCAGCAGCGGACAGAACTATGGCTACACCTTC. Residues: CASSGQNYGYTF.

The genes are TRBV2 and TRBJ1-2; maybe TRBD1 (6 bases). Between the trimmed V and J ends, which lost 8 bases and 3 bases, there was a span of 22 bases. The germline CDR1 and CDR2 sequences are SNHLY and FYNNEI. This CDR3 is 16 amino acids long. For the CDR3, the DNA is TGTGCCAGCGCATATCGACAGGCCCGGACCGACTATGGCTACACCTTC. Its protein is CASAYRQARTDYGYTF.